This T cell receptor beta chain was sequenced during a study of regulatory T cells in long-lasting Graves disease. Broader study findings: Graves' patients with persistent disease showed TCR diversity lower than patients newly diagnosed. Those with persistent disease had in common more public clonotypes (around 2,700) than new patients (approximately 970). Under persistent disease, TRBV28, TRBJ1-2 and TRBJ2-5 were used preferentially.

According to the study, TCR beta libraries were built with iRepertoire HTBI primers and CDR3-region Arm-PCR. MiXCR was run by TCRdb on the multiplex PCR reads, yielding one entry per CDR3 protein. Of roughly 490,000 distinct CDR3 sequences in the sample, roughly 23% were seen once. The CDR3 runs to 13 residues. CDR1 is MDHEN and CDR2 is SYDVKM in the germline V gene. V lost 5 bases to trimming and J lost 9 bases, with 14 bases between them. On this clonotype itself: The antigen is not known.

As for time point: persistent/refractory GD, antithyroid drugs over 5 years with positive TRAb. PBMC-derived RNA was used for the TCR library. The gene calls are TRBV28 and TRBJ2-4, with D possibly being TRBD1 (5 bases). This clonotype originated in a female donor with Graves disease. The input for sequencing was peripheral blood mononuclear cells (PBMCs), taken when the disease was refractory, from a patient treated with antithyroid drugs. CDR3 in amino acids: CASSPTASIIQYF. DNA of the CDR3: TGTGCCAGCAGTCCGACAGCGTCGATCATTCAGTACTTC. Variable domain in full (rest from reference TRBV28 and TRBJ2-4): DVKVTQSSRYLVKRTGEKVFLECVQDMDHENMFWYRQDPGLGLRLIYFSYDVKMKEKGDIPEGYSVSREKKERFSLILESASTNQTSMYLCASSPTASIIQYFGAGTRLSVL.